The sequence of this T cell receptor beta chain was determined in a study of cytomegalovirus exposure and HLA in healthy donors. PCR employed 60 Vbeta and 13 Jbeta primers. Assay: immunoSEQ multiplex PCR; the TCRdb copy retains only in-frame clones and omits some. The sample yields more than 150,000 clones, around 80% seen once. The specimen sequenced was PBMCs. This clonotype was sampled from a woman aged 40 to 50 in good health and CMV-seropositive.

This chain's CDR3 is CASSHEGDTEAFF. The DNA of the CDR3 is TGCGCCAGCAGCCACGAGGGGGACACTGAAGCTTTCTTT. The V call is TRBV5-1, the J call TRBJ1-1; D is perhaps TRBD1 (6 bases). The CDR3 length is 13 residues. Germline V gene data show CDR1 as SGHRS and CDR2 as YFSETQ. V was pared by 4 bases and J by 3 bases, with 10 bases between.